This T cell receptor (beta chain) was profiled in a study of Graves' ophthalmopathy and Graves' hyperthyroidism. This CDR3 region has 17 residues. Germline CDR1 SGHAT, CDR2 FQNNGV. Losses at the gene ends were 5 bases for V and 5 bases for J; bases not matched to a gene: 11. Beta-chain TCR CDR3 regions were amplified from RNA transcripts. First-round RT-PCR used HTBI primers; second-round multiplex PCR followed. TCRdb independently ran MiXCR on the multiplex PCR reads; one entry per CDR3 protein. The sample lists about 740,000 distinct CDR3 sequences, roughly 40% occurring once. The chain joins TRBV11-2 to TRBJ2-2; 10 nucleotides line up with TRBD1. The sequencing input was peripheral blood. The sequence was collected from an adult man with Graves' ophthalmopathy. CDR3 in DNA: TGTGCCAGCAGCCCCCTTGGGGACAGGGGCGGGACCGGGGAGCTGTTTTTT. Its translation: CASSPLGDRGGTGELFF.